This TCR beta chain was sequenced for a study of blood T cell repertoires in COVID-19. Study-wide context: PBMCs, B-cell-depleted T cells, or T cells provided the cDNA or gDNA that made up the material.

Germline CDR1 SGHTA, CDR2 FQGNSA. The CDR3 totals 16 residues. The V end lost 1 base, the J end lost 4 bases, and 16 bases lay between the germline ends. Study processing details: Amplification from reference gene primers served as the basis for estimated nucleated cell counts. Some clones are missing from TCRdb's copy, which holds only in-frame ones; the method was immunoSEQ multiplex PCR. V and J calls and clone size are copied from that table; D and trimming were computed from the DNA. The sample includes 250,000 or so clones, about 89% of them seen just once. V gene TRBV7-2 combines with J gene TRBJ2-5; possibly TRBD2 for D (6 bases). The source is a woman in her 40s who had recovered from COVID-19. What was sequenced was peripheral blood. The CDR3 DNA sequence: TGTGCCAGCAGCTTAGTCGCGGGGAGTGGTGCAGAGACCCAGTACTTC. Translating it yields CASSLVAGSGAETQYF.